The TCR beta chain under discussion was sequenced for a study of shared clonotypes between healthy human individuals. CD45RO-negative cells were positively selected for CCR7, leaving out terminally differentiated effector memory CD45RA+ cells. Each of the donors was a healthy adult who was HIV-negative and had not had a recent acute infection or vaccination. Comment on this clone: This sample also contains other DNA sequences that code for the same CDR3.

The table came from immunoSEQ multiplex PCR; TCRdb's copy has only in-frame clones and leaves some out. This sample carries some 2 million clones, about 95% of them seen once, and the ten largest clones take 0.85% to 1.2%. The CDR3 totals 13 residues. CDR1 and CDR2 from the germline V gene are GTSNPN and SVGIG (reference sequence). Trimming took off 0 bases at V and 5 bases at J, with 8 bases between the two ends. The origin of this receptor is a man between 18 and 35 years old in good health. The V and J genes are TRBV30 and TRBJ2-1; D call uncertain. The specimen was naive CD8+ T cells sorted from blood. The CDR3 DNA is TGTGCCTGGAGTGTAGGCGGAAACAATGAGCAGTTCTTC. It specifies CAWSVGGNNEQFF.